This TCR beta chain was identified in a study of T cells after somatic rescue of genetic block. Repertoires were generated with immunoSEQ multiplex PCR, while TCRdb's copy carries only in-frame clones and drops some. The repertoire consists of roughly 14,000 clones, with approximately 76% occurring once and the leading ten covering around 14%. The germline V gene has CDR1 MNHNS and CDR2 SASEGT. This CDR3 has 14 amino acids. Trimming left V 6 bases short and J 4 bases short, with 13 bases between. The chain is built from TRBV6-1 and TRBJ2-1; unclear D gene. The sequence was collected from a boy under 18. Material for sequencing was peripheral blood mononuclear cells (PBMCs). The CDR3 spells CASRLPTYYNEQFF. For the CDR3, the DNA is TGTGCCAGCAGACTCCCAACTTATTACAATGAGCAGTTCTTC.